Listed below are T cell receptor beta chains from one sample, sequenced in a study of blood T cell repertoires in COVID-19. Profiled with immunoSEQ multiplex PCR; TCRdb holds only in-frame clones, not every one. The table includes 280,000 or so clones, approximately 85% detected once. The sequencing input was PBMCs or T cells enriched from blood (not recorded which). These receptor sequences come from a man aged 25-40 years who had recovered from COVID-19. Each CDR3 is given with its conserved first and last residue. D genes are given only for firm matches. Size is stated for part of the rows, as once, few or many counts, or as a class when the clone is expanded.

v_gene,abundance,j_gene,len,d_gene,CDR3nt,CDR3aa
TRBV11-2,once,TRBJ1-1,14,.,TGTGCCAGCAGCCCTCGGGACATGAACACTGAAGCTTTCTTT,CASSPRDMNTEAFF
TRBV12-5,.,TRBJ1-1,16,.,TGTGCTAGTGGTTTGCCTACAAAAACCCGGGAAACTGAAGCTTTCTTT,CASGLPTKTRETEAFF
TRBV6-5,.,TRBJ2-1,15,.,TGTGCCAGCAGTTTACTCAACAGGGATGAAGATGAGCAGTTCTTC,CASSLLNRDEDEQFF
TRBV2,.,TRBJ1-2,12,.,TGTGCCAGCGAGCAGGGGAACTATGGCTACACCTTC,CASEQGNYGYTF
TRBV7-2,.,TRBJ1-2,16,.,TGTGCCAGCAGCGCGTACCCACAGGGAGCAAGCTACGGCTACACCTTC,CASSAYPQGASYGYTF
TRBV7-8,once,TRBJ1-1,11,TRBD1,TGTGCCAGCATCGGGACAGCAGAAGCTTTCTTT,CASIGTAEAFF
TRBV19,.,TRBJ2-3,15,TRBD1,TGTGCCAGTAGTATACAGCAGGGGGCCACAGATACGCAGTATTTT,CASSIQQGATDTQYF
TRBV19,once,TRBJ1-3,16,.,TGTGCCAGTAGTATCGGATCGGAGGGCTCTGGAAACACCATATATTTT,CASSIGSEGSGNTIYF
TRBV7-9,.,TRBJ1-1,15,TRBD1,TGTGCCAGCAGCCGTCCGGGACAGGATTTCACTGAAGCTTTCTTT,CASSRPGQDFTEAFF
TRBV29-1,.,TRBJ2-7,13,TRBD1,TGCAGCGTGGAAGGACAGGGTGGGGGCGAGCAGTACTTC,CSVEGQGGGEQYF
TRBV25-1,.,TRBJ1-4,16,.,TGTGCCAGCAGTGAACCCGGGCAGGGCCCTAATGAAAAACTGTTTTTT,CASSEPGQGPNEKLFF
TRBV19,.,TRBJ2-5,16,.,TGTGCCAGTAGTATAGGGGCCAGCGCAGGGAAAGAGACCCAGTACTTC,CASSIGASAGKETQYF
TRBV7-2,.,TRBJ1-2,14,.,TGTGCCAGCAGCTTTCGCGACAGCTACTATGGCTACACCTTC,CASSFRDSYYGYTF
TRBV25-1,.,TRBJ2-3,15,TRBD2,TGTGCCAGCAGTCCGAGCGGGGCAAGCACAGATACGCAGTATTTT,CASSPSGASTDTQYF
TRBV2,.,TRBJ1-2,15,.,TGTGCCAGCAGTGAGGGCAAGTTAAGGAACTATGGCTACACCTTC,CASSEGKLRNYGYTF
TRBV20-1,.,TRBJ1-2,11,.,TGCAGTGCTAGAGTGGAGTATGGCTACACCTTC,CSARVEYGYTF
TRBV2,.,TRBJ2-2,15,TRBD1,TGTGCCAGCAGTGTTGGACAGGGTAACACCGGGGAGCTGTTTTTT,CASSVGQGNTGELFF
TRBV25-1,.,TRBJ1-6,13,.,TGTGCCAGCATGCCAGGGTTTAATTCACCCCTCCACTTT,CASMPGFNSPLHF
TRBV18,few,TRBJ1-2,13,.,TGTGCCAGCTCAACGGACACCACCTATGGCTACACCTTC,CASSTDTTYGYTF
TRBV7-8,.,TRBJ2-7,14,.,TGTGCCAGCAGCTTGGGGGGGCGGTTCGACGAGCAGTACTTC,CASSLGGRFDEQYF
TRBV7-2,once,TRBJ2-7,14,.,TGTGCCAGCAGCTCGCTACTCGACAGGAACGAGCAGTACTTC,CASSSLLDRNEQYF
TRBV7-2,.,TRBJ2-7,14,TRBD1,TGTGCCAGCAGCTTAGAAACAGGGGGCGACGAGCAGTACTTC,CASSLETGGDEQYF
TRBV6-6,once,TRBJ2-3,14,.,TGTGCCAGCAGATACTCCGAGGGCACAGATACGCAGTATTTT,CASRYSEGTDTQYF
TRBV3-1/TRBV3-2,.,TRBJ1-2,17,.,TGTGCCAGCAGCCAAGACAGAGAAACAGGATCTAGGAGCGGCTACACCTTC,CASSQDRETGSRSGYTF
TRBV21-1,.,TRBJ2-1,14,.,TGTGCCAGCAGCGAGGCAGGGCCCTACAATGAGCAGTTCTTC,CASSEAGPYNEQFF
TRBV4-3,.,TRBJ1-4,15,.,TGCGCCAGCAGCCAAGAGGGGGCGCCTGGGGAAAAACTGTTTTTT,CASSQEGAPGEKLFF
TRBV6-4,.,TRBJ2-7,14,.,TGTGCCAGCAGTGAATCCCCGTCGAGCGGCGAGCAGTACTTC,CASSESPSSGEQYF
TRBV7-3,.,TRBJ2-1,13,.,TGTGCCAGCAGCCGCGGGTCTTACAATGAGCAGTTCTTC,CASSRGSYNEQFF
TRBV9,once,TRBJ1-1,13,.,TGTGCCAGCAGCGTCAGGGTGAACACTGAAGCTTTCTTT,CASSVRVNTEAFF
TRBV6-5,.,TRBJ1-2,12,TRBD1,TGTGCCAGCACCGCAGGGGGCGGTGGCTACACCTTC,CASTAGGGGYTF
TRBV2,.,TRBJ1-4,13,.,TGTGCCAGCAATCGGGACTTTAATGAAAAACTGTTTTTT,CASNRDFNEKLFF
TRBV5-6,.,TRBJ2-3,15,TRBD1,TGTGCCAGCAGCGGGACAGGGGGTCTAACAGATACGCAGTATTTT,CASSGTGGLTDTQYF
TRBV11-2,.,TRBJ1-2,13,.,TGTGCCAGCAGCCCACCGGGACTGCCGATCTACACCTTC,CASSPPGLPIYTF